This T cell receptor beta chain was captured by sequencing in a study of Tregs in tolerant kidney transplant recipients. Related graft donors supplied nonmyeloablative bone marrow transplants, and mixed chimerism was transient. Sequencing used immunoSEQ multiplex PCR; TCRdb keeps in-frame clones, though not all of them. Of under 90,000 clones detected, about 91% appear once; the ten largest clones hold roughly 1.5%. CDR3 length equals 15 residues. V dropped 3 bases and J dropped 0; count of bases not matched to a gene: 5. Germline V CDR1 and CDR2: MNHEY, SMNVEV (reference sequence). The source material was CD4+ T cells from blood (PBMCs), sampled 24 months after the transplant. This clonotype originated in a human patient who received a combined kidney and bone marrow transplant. Some of the T cells might come from the graft donor. The rearrangement uses TRBV27 and TRBJ2-7; 7 positions match TRBD2. DNA of the CDR3: TGTGCCAGCAGTTTGGGCGGGAGTATCTCCTACGAGCAGTACTTC. Translating it yields CASSLGGSISYEQYF.